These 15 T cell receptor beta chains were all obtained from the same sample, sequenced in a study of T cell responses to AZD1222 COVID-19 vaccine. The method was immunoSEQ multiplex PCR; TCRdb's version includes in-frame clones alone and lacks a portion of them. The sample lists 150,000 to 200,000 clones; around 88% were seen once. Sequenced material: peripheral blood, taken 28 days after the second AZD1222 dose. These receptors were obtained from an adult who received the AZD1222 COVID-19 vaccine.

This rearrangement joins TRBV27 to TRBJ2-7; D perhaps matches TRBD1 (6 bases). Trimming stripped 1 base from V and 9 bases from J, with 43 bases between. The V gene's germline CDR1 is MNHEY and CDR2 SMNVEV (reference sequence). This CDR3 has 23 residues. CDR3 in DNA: TGTGCCAGCAGTTTATTGATATGGTTAGAGACGGGGCTGGCGGCCGCCGGACAGAGGGGGCAGTACTTC. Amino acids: CASSLLIWLETGLAAAGQRGQYF.

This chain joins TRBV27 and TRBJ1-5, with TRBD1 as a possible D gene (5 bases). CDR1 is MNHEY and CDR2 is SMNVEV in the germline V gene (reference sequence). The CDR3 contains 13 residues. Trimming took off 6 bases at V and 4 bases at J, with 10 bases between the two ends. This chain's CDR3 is CASRPGTNQPQHF. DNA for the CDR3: TGTGCCAGCAGGCCCGGGACGAATCAGCCCCAGCATTTT.

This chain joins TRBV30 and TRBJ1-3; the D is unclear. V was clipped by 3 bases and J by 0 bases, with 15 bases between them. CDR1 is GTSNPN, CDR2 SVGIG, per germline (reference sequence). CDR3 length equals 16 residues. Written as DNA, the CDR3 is TGTGCCTGGAGCCTAGGAGGAGTTAGCTCTGGAAACACCATATATTTT. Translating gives CAWSLGGVSSGNTIYF.

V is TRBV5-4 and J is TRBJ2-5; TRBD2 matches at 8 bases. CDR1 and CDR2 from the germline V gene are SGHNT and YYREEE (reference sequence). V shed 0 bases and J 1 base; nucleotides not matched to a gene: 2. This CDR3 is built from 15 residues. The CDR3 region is CASSLVGGAQETQYF. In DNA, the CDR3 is TGTGCCAGCAGCTTGGTCGGGGGGGCCCAAGAGACCCAGTACTTC.

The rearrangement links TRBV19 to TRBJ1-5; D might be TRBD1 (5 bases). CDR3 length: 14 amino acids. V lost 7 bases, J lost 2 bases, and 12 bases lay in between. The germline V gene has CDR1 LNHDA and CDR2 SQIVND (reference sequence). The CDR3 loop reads CASKGPGGNQPQHF. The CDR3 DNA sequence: TGTGCCAGTAAGGGACCGGGGGGCAATCAGCCCCAGCATTTT.

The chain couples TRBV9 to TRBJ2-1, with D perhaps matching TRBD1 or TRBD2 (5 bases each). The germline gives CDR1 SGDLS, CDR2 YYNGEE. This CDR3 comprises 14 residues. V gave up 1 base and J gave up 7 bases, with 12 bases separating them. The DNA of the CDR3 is TGTGCCAGCAGCGTATTGGGGGACCGGAATGAGCAGTTCTTC. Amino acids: CASSVLGDRNEQFF.

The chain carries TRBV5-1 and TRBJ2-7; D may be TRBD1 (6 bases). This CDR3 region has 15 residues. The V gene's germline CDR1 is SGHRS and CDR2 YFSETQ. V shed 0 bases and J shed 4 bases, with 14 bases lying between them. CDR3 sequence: CASSLGSGQGYEQYF. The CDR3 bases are TGCGCCAGCAGCTTGGGTAGTGGGCAGGGGTACGAGCAGTACTTC.

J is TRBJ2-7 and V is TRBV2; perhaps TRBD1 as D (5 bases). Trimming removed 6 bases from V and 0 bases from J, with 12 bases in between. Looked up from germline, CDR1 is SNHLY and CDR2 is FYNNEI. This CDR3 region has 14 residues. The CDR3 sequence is CASSPTVNSYEQYF. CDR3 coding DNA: TGTGCCAGCAGCCCGACAGTTAACTCCTACGAGCAGTACTTC. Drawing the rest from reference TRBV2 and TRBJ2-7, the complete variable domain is EPEVTQTPSHQVTQMGQEVILRCVPISNHLYFYWYRQILGQKVEFLVSFYNNEISEKSEIFDDQFSVERPDGSNFTLKIRSTKLEDSAMYFCASSPTVNSYEQYFGPGTRLTVT.

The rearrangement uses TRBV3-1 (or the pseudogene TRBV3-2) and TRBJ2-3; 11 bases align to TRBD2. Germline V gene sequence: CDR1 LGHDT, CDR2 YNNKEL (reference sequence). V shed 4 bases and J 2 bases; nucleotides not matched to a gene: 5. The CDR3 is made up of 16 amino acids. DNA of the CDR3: TGTGCCAGCAGCCCATTAGCGGGGGGGTTCACAGATACGCAGTATTTT. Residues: CASSPLAGGFTDTQYF.

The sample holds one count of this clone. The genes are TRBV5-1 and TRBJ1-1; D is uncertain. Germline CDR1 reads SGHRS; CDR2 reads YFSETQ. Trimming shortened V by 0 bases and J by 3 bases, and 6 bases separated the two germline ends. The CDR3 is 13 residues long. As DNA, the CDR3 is TGCGCCAGCAGCTTGGTGGTAGACACTGAAGCTTTCTTT. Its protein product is CASSLVVDTEAFF.

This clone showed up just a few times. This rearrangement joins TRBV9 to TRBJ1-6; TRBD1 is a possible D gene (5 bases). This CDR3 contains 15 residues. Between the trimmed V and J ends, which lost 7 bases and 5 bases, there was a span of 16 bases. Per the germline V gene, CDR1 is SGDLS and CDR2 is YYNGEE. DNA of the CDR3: TGTGCCAGCGCGACCCTAGTGGGGGATAATTCACCCCTCCACTTT. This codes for CASATLVGDNSPLHF.

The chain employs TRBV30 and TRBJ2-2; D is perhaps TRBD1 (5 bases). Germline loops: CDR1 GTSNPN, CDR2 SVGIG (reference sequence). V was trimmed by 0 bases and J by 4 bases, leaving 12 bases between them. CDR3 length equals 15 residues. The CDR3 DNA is TGTGCCTGGAGTGTACTTAATGGGGCCACCGGGGAGCTGTTTTTT. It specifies CAWSVLNGATGELFF.

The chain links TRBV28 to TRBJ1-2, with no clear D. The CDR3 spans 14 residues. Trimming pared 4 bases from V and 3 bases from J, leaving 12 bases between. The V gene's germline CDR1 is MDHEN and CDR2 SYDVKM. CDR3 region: CASSSPGPDYGYTF. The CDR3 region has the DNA TGTGCCAGCAGTTCTCCGGGCCCCGACTATGGCTACACCTTC.

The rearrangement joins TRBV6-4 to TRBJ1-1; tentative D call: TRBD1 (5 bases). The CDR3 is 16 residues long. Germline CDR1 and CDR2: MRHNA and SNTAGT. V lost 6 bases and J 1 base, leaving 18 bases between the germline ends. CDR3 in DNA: TGTGCCAGCAGCCAGTCTCCGGGACTCGAGAACACTGAAGCTTTCTTT. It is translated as CASSQSPGLENTEAFF.

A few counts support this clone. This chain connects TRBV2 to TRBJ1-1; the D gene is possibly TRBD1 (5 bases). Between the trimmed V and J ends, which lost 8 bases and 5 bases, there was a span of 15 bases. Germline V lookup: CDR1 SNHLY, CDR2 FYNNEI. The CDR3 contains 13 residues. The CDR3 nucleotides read TGTGCCAGCGCCGCGGGGGGGAGAACTGAAGCTTTCTTT. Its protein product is CASAAGGRTEAFF.